Below are 5 T cell receptor beta chains sequenced from a single sample in a study of blood T cell repertoires in COVID-19. The data were produced by immunoSEQ multiplex PCR, yet TCRdb's version contains in-frame clones alone and is incomplete. The sample has more than 95,000 clones, about 74% seen once. The material sequenced was peripheral blood. These receptor sequences come from an elderly man with COVID-19, enrolled during active disease.

The chain joins TRBV24-1 to TRBJ2-5; TRBD1 is a possible D gene (6 bases). Germline V lookup: CDR1 KGHDR, CDR2 SFDVKD. V gave up 2 bases and J gave up 0 bases, with 9 bases separating them. This CDR3 contains 15 residues. CDR3 DNA sequence: TGTGCCACCAGTGATTCCGGACAGTACCAAGAGACCCAGTACTTC. It codes for CATSDSGQYQETQYF.

V and J are TRBV19 and TRBJ1-5; D unclear. Trimming took off 3 bases at V and 1 base at J, with 7 bases between the two ends. The germline CDR1 and CDR2 sequences are LNHDA and SQIVND (reference sequence). There are 14 residues in the CDR3. The CDR3 loop is CASSISVSNQPQHF. The CDR3 DNA follows: TGTGCCAGTAGTATTTCCGTGAGCAATCAGCCCCAGCATTTT.

The chain uses TRBV5-1 and TRBJ2-5; 8 nucleotides align to TRBD1. The CDR3 loop spans 14 amino acids. Germline V gives CDR1 SGHRS, CDR2 YFSETQ. V lost 0 bases to trimming and J lost 4 bases; unmatched junction nucleotides: 2. CDR3 nucleotides: TGCGCCAGCAGCTTGGGTGACAGGGGAGAGACCCAGTACTTC. Translated, it gives CASSLGDRGETQYF.

This chain uses TRBV9 with TRBJ2-1; 8 nucleotides match TRBD2. V lost 0 bases, J lost 9 bases, and 5 bases stayed unmatched. The CDR3 has 14 residues. Germline V lookup: CDR1 SGDLS, CDR2 YYNGEE. CDR3 in DNA: TGTGCCAGCAGCGTAGGAGCGGGAGTGCCTGAGCAGTTCTTC. Amino acid sequence: CASSVGAGVPEQFF.

The sample holds a few counts of this clone. The V gene is TRBV4-1, the J gene TRBJ1-5; TRBD1 aligns across 10 bases. Germline V lookup: CDR1 MGHRA, CDR2 YSYEKL. With 0 bases clipped from V and 7 bases from J, the junction kept 9 bases outside the gene matches. The CDR3 extends over 17 amino acids. This CDR3 is CASSQDPGQGIGQPQHF. In DNA form, the CDR3 reads TGCGCCAGCAGCCAAGATCCGGGACAGGGGATCGGGCAGCCCCAGCATTTT.